This T cell receptor (beta chain) was obtained from a study of human T cells and chemical hapten exposure (dated by TCRdb to about 2021). Regarding the complete study: For sensitization, 2% DPC in acetone was applied to an approximately 2 cm by approximately 2 cm area of upper inner arm skin. Most of the patients in the cohort were female, and the cohort covered alopecia areata with under or over 50% scalp involvement, alopecia totalis and alopecia universalis. Blood samples were taken from patients before sensitization (week 0) and at 2, 6 and about 24 weeks after DPC sensitization. Weekly therapeutic DPC doses were additionally applied to the scalp of patients throughout the roughly 25-week study period. Patch testing was done on the upper back using Finn chambers containing 0.01% DPC, and results were scored after 6 days according to International Contact Dermatitis Research Group standards. The libraries were sequenced as a pool, and the TCR yield per sample differed mostly because of small variations in library volumes within the pool. About 27 alopecia patients gave blood for TCR sequencing at one to four time points (pre-sensitization, 2, 6 and 24 weeks). In alopecia patients, the study followed how the peripheral blood TCR repertoire changed in vivo over primary and secondary sensitization to diphenylcyclopropenone (DPC), a hapten.

With respect to this clonotype: What antigen it recognizes has not been identified. No base-level quality is on record; no much larger clone is a single base apart.

General conclusions and limits of the study: Because every patient had alopecia, a presumed autoimmune disease, the patients' immune response might differ from that of healthy individuals. DPC sensitization did not change the number of TCRs with a frequency above 1 in 1000, and there was no evidence of changes in global repertoire structure. Patch test score correlated positively with the number of PT1 expanded TCRs, reaching significance at thresholds 8, 16 and 32 but not at 4. After repeated subsampling, changes were observed in the strength of the expansion versus patch-test correlation and in the threshold at which the correlation became significant. Significantly more large CDR3 similarity clusters were formed by expanded TCRs than by pre-sensitization or healthy control sets, consistent with antigen-driven responses.

The sample's time point, from its label and the paper: patch test 1, 2 weeks after DPC sensitization. The label giving this sample's treatment or condition can be read as: therapeutic diphenylcyclopropenone sensitization with weekly scalp DPC. Blood at each patch-test visit was drawn before the patch test was applied. Eligible patients were aged 18 to 70, diagnosed with alopecia, deemed suitable for DPC therapy, and excluded if pregnant. Total RNA was extracted from unfractionated whole blood that had been collected in Tempus Blood RNA tubes. The method was RACE. Data came from a NextSeq 500. During library preparation, unique molecular identifiers were attached to individual cDNA molecules so that TCRs could be counted in a quantitative, reproducible way. Both TCR alpha and TCR beta chains were sequenced from each blood RNA sample. The original methods were these. A median of about 87,000 TCRs per sample was observed, with a range of about 23,224 to 690,600. The Decombinator software suite was used to annotate the V, J and CDR3 of the TCR reads. For the PS versus PT1 abundance plots, all samples were subsampled to the same number of TCRs (28,000). Expanded TCRs were defined as absent before sensitization and observed at least eight times at the 2-week time point. TCRdb ran its own pipeline on the public reads, namely fastp trimming at Q25 and MiXCR clone calling, and kept in-frame beta chains. Every distinct CDR3 protein forms one entry, paired with its most common genes and DNA. The V and J calls reflect TCRdb's pipeline rather than the authors' work. This sample comprises 150,000 to 200,000 distinct CDR3 sequences, about 14% of them detected only once. Of the sample, 1.7% falls within the top ten clones.

The CDR3 sequence holds 15 residues, the cysteine and phenylalanine included. Only the CDR3 portion is preserved as DNA: 45 bases, with reading frame beginning at the first base. V is pruned by 5 bases and J by 8 bases, leaving 11 bases of the junction without a gene match. As encoded in the germline V gene, CDR1 is MDHEN while CDR2 is SYDVKM. This chain joins TRBV28 to TRBJ1-2, and 10 junctional nucleotides match TRBD1. The source of this sequence is a woman aged 30 to 39 with alopecia areata. Some clones in this sample may be carry-over from other donors' samples. The input for sequencing was whole blood, taken in connection with sensitization to the hapten diphenylcyclopropenone (DPC). The CDR3 in this case is CASSVPGQGLGGYTF. The DNA sequence follows: TGTGCCAGCAGTGTCCCGGGACAGGGGTTGGGCGGCTACACCTTC.